This T cell receptor (beta chain) was recovered during a study of response to subunit inactivated influenza vaccine. In TCRdb, the RT-PCR reads were re-called with MiXCR into one record per CDR3 protein. This sample yields roughly 630,000 distinct CDR3 sequences, of which around 15% are seen a single time; about 7.6% belongs to the top ten. V gave up 4 bases and J gave up 6 bases; unmatched junction bases: 12. Germline V gene sequence: CDR1 KGHDR, CDR2 SFDVKD. This CDR3 has 17 amino acids. The TCR originated in a man over 45 who received an inactivated influenza vaccine. The chain is built from TRBV24-1 and TRBJ2-1; 9 bases fit TRBD1. Specimen: PBMCs from blood, collected 14 days before vaccination. CDR3 sequence (DNA): TGTGCCACCAGTGACCAGCGCCCGGGACAGGGAAGCAATGAGCAGTTCTTC. It yields the protein CATSDQRPGQGSNEQFF.